These 22 T cell receptor beta chains were sequenced from one sample in a study of blood T cell repertoires in COVID-19. The table came from immunoSEQ multiplex PCR; TCRdb's copy has only in-frame clones and leaves some out. The sample yields roughly 120,000 clones, roughly 87% seen once. The material sequenced was peripheral blood. The receptor source for this set is a man of 80 years or more with acute or convalescent COVID-19.

This clone was detected a few times. V gene TRBV7-2 combines with J gene TRBJ2-7; 10 bases align to TRBD2. CDR3 length equals 16 residues. From germline, CDR1 is SGHTA and CDR2 FQGNSA. Germline trimming cut 5 bases from V and 4 bases from J; bases unmatched to any gene: 11. In nucleotides, the CDR3 is TGTGCCAGCAGCCCGAGCCGGCTAGCGGGAGCTTACGAGCAGTACTTC. Residues: CASSPSRLAGAYEQYF.

The V gene is TRBV6-1, the J gene TRBJ1-6, with 9 bases fitting TRBD1. V lost 0 bases and J lost 9; bases outside the gene matches: 6. From germline, CDR1 is MNHNS and CDR2 SASEGT. The CDR3 has 16 amino acids. The chain's CDR3 is CASSEANRGRGSPLHF. The DNA for the CDR3 is TGTGCCAGCAGTGAAGCCAACAGGGGGCGCGGTTCACCCCTCCACTTT.

V is TRBV6-5 and J is TRBJ2-3; TRBD1 might be the D (6 bases). Germline V gene lookup returns CDR1 MNHEY and CDR2 SVGAGI. Trimming removed 6 bases at V and 6 bases at J, with 13 bases between. The CDR3 has 13 amino acids. The CDR3 sequence: CASRETGVDTQYF. DNA for the CDR3: TGTGCCAGCAGGGAGACAGGAGTGGATACGCAGTATTTT.

This sequence joins TRBV10-2 and TRBJ1-1, with D possibly matching TRBD1 (5 bases). The CDR3 is made up of 12 amino acids. Germline CDR1 WSHSY, CDR2 SAAADI. Between the trimmed V and J ends, which lost 4 bases and 6 bases, there was a span of 9 bases. The CDR3 nucleotides are TGCGCCAGCAGTGCGGGGGGATCTGAAGCTTTCTTT. Protein product: CASSAGGSEAFF.

V and J are TRBV6-2 or TRBV6-3 and TRBJ2-3, with 7 bases aligning to TRBD1. Germline V lookup: CDR1 MNHEY, CDR2 SVGEGT. The CDR3 consists of 16 residues. The J segment lost 0 bases and the V segment lost 2 bases, leaving 5 bases of the junction unmatched. The CDR3 DNA reads TGTGCCAGCAGTTACCCGGACAGGCCGAGCACAGATACGCAGTATTTT. This codes for CASSYPDRPSTDTQYF.

V gene TRBV10-2 combines with J gene TRBJ1-6; 8 nucleotides match TRBD1. V dropped 7 bases and J dropped 9; count of bases not matched to a gene: 5. The germline CDR1 and CDR2 sequences are WSHSY and SAAADI. The CDR3 covers 13 residues. CDR3 bases: TGCGCCAGCAAAGGACAGGGAGGTTCACCCCTCCACTTT. Translating gives CASKGQGGSPLHF.

V usage is TRBV29-1 and J usage is TRBJ2-3, with D perhaps matching TRBD1 (6 bases). CDR1 and CDR2 (germline): SQVTM, ANQGSEA. V was shortened by 5 bases and J by 5 bases, with 11 bases between the two germline ends. This CDR3 has 12 residues. DNA for the CDR3: TGCAGCGTTACGAGGGGGTTAGATACGCAGTATTTT. Translating gives CSVTRGLDTQYF.

This chain uses TRBV25-1 with TRBJ1-4, with D possibly TRBD1 on 6 matching bases. V shed 0 bases and J shed 7 bases, with 15 bases lying between them. There are 16 residues in the CDR3. Germline CDR1 and CDR2: MGHDK and SYGVNS. For the CDR3, the DNA is TGTGCCAGCAGTGAATACCGGACAGCGGGGAGTGAAAAACTGTTTTTT. Protein product: CASSEYRTAGSEKLFF.

The chain's CDR3 is CASSLATGGNNEQFF. In nucleotides, the CDR3 is TGTGCCAGCAGCTTAGCGACAGGGGGGAACAATGAGCAGTTCTTC. This sequence joins TRBV7-2 and TRBJ2-1; 9 bases line up with TRBD1. V lost 0 bases and J lost 5; bases outside the gene matches: 2. The CDR3 loop spans 15 amino acids. The germline V gene has CDR1 SGHTA and CDR2 FQGNSA.

This chain connects TRBV7-2 to TRBJ2-5, with 7 bases aligning to TRBD1. CDR1 is SGHTA, CDR2 FQGNSA, per germline. CDR3 length equals 15 residues. Trimming cost V 4 bases and J 2 bases; bases outside gene matches: 7. The CDR3 sequence is CASSSVGRGQETQYF. The DNA of the CDR3 is TGTGCCAGCAGCTCCGTGGGCAGGGGGCAAGAGACCCAGTACTTC.

This rearrangement joins TRBV7-2 to TRBJ1-2; D might be TRBD1 (5 bases). V was shortened by 6 bases and J by 5 bases, with 16 bases between the two germline ends. Germline V gene data show CDR1 as SGHTA and CDR2 as FQGNSA. CDR3 size: 14 residues. The DNA for the CDR3 is TGTGCCAGCAGACGGACCTCAGGGAAGTATGGCTACACCTTC. As protein: CASRRTSGKYGYTF.

The chain combines TRBV29-1 with TRBJ1-1; 10 nucleotides match TRBD1. The CDR3 totals 13 residues. In germline, CDR1 is SQVTM, CDR2 ANQGSEA. Trimming cost V 8 bases and J 2 bases; bases outside gene matches: 5. The CDR3 region has the DNA TGCAGCATACGGACAGGGGGAAACACTGAAGCTTTCTTT. Protein: CSIRTGGNTEAFF.

This chain joins TRBV5-6 and TRBJ2-2; D not certain. CDR3 length equals 12 residues. The germline V gene has CDR1 SGHDT and CDR2 YYEEEE. Trimming stripped 0 bases from V and 8 bases from J, with 5 bases between. Here the CDR3 DNA reads TGTGCCAGCAGCTTGGGGCCGGGGGAGCTGTTTTTT. Translation gives CASSLGPGELFF.

The gene calls are TRBV28 and TRBJ2-1; D is perhaps TRBD2 (5 bases). V was trimmed by 8 bases and J by 0 bases, leaving 17 bases between them. The germline V gene encodes CDR1 MDHEN and CDR2 SYDVKM. The CDR3 covers 16 residues. The CDR3 is CASGSLSGNSYNEQFF. CDR3 sequence (DNA): TGTGCCAGCGGCTCTCTCTCCGGGAACTCCTACAATGAGCAGTTCTTC.

Only one count was recorded for this clone. CDR3: CASSEGQLISTDTQYF. CDR3 DNA sequence: TGTGCCAGCAGTGAGGGACAGCTCATTAGCACAGATACGCAGTATTTT. This rearrangement joins TRBV2 to TRBJ2-3, with 7 bases identical to TRBD1. The ends lost 3 bases at V and 0 bases at J; junction bases unmatched: 6. This CDR3 is 16 amino acids long. Germline V CDR1 and CDR2: SNHLY, FYNNEI. The full variable domain, completed using reference TRBV2 and TRBJ2-3, is EPEVTQTPSHQVTQMGQEVILRCVPISNHLYFYWYRQILGQKVEFLVSFYNNEISEKSEIFDDQFSVERPDGSNFTLKIRSTKLEDSAMYFCASSEGQLISTDTQYFGPGTRLTVL.

This clone was seen only a few times. The V gene is TRBV6-6, the J gene TRBJ2-6, with 11 bases that match TRBD1. The ends lost 5 bases at V and 5 bases at J; junction bases unmatched: 11. The germline gives CDR1 MNHNY, CDR2 SVGAGI (reference sequence). The CDR3 has 18 amino acids. The CDR3 DNA reads as TGTGCCAGCAGTCCTTGGACAGGGGGCGGCATTCGGGCCAACGTCCTGACTTTC. Its translation is CASSPWTGGGIRANVLTF.

The rearrangement joins TRBV10-1 to TRBJ2-3; D may be TRBD2 (5 bases). This CDR3 region has 15 residues. V was cut by 5 bases and J by 0 bases, with 12 bases left in between. Germline V gene lookup returns CDR1 WNHNN and CDR2 SYGVQD (reference sequence). CDR3 loop: CASSRGYSSTDTQYF. The CDR3 DNA reads as TGCGCCAGCAGTCGGGGTTACTCTAGCACAGATACGCAGTATTTT.

The rearrangement links TRBV7-3 to TRBJ2-1; TRBD2 agrees at 10 bases. The germline V gene has CDR1 SGHTA and CDR2 FQGTGA. The CDR3 totals 18 residues. After removal of 5 bases from V and 1 base from J, the junction contained 11 bases not matched to a gene. In nucleotides, the CDR3 is TGTGCCAGCAGCGCCTCCGGGACTAGCGTTGGGTCCTACAATGAGCAGTTCTTC. Translated: CASSASGTSVGSYNEQFF.

V is TRBV28 and J is TRBJ1-3, with a possible D match to TRBD1 (6 bases). Trimming pared 5 bases from V and 5 bases from J, leaving 16 bases between. This CDR3 contains 15 residues. Germline V CDR1 and CDR2: MDHEN, SYDVKM. The chain's CDR3 is CASSPQGGGRNTIYF. DNA of the CDR3: TGTGCCAGCAGTCCTCAAGGTGGGGGCCGAAACACCATATATTTT.

This clone was observed a few times. As DNA, the CDR3 is TGTGCCAGCAGTTACCTGGGAGCTAACTATGGCTACACCTTC. This encodes CASSYLGANYGYTF. The J gene is TRBJ1-2, the V gene TRBV6-6; D is unclear. The ends were cut back, 2 bases at V and 0 bases at J, with 7 bases in the middle. The germline CDR1 and CDR2 sequences are MNHNY and SVGAGI (reference sequence). The CDR3 consists of 14 residues.

The chain uses TRBV19 and TRBJ1-1; 7 nucleotides agree with TRBD1. The CDR3 spans 14 residues. Germline V lookup: CDR1 LNHDA, CDR2 SQIVND (reference sequence). The V gene end was trimmed by 5 bases and the J gene end by 1 base; junction bases not matched to a gene: 4. CDR3 region: CASSLGQPNTEAFF. CDR3 DNA: TGTGCCAGTAGTCTGGGACAGCCGAACACTGAAGCTTTCTTT.

This sequence joins TRBV29-1 and TRBJ2-3; the match to TRBD2 covers 7 bases. This CDR3 is built from 14 residues. The trim removed 2 bases at V and 6 bases at J, leaving 8 bases unmatched. The germline V gene encodes CDR1 SQVTM and CDR2 ANQGSEA. The CDR3 sequence is CSVELAGVYDTQYF. The CDR3 coding sequence is TGCAGCGTTGAACTCGCGGGAGTTTATGATACGCAGTATTTT.